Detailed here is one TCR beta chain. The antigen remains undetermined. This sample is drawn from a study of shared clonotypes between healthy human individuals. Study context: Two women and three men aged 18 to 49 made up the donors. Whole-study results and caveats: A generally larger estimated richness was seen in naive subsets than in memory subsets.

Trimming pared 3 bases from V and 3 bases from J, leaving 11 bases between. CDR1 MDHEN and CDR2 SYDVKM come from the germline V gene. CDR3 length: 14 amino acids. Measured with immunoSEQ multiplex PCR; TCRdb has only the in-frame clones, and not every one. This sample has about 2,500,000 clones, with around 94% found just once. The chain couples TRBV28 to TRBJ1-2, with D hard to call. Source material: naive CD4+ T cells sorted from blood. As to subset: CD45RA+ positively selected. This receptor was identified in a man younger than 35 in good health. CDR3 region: CASSLPGIHYGYTF. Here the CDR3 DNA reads TGTGCCAGCAGTTTGCCGGGCATACACTATGGCTACACCTTC.